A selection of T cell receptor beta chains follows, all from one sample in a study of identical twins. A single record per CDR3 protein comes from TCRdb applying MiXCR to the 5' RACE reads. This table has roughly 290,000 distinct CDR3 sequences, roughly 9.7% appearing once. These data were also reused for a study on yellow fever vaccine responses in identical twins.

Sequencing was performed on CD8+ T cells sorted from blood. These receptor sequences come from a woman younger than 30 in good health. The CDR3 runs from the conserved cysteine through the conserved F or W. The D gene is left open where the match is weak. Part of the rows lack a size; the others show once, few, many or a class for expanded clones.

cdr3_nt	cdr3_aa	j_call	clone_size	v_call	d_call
TGTGCCAGCAGCTTAGAGAGAGCGGGTCCAACCTACGAGCAGTACTTC	CASSLERAGPTYEQYF	TRBJ2-7	NA	TRBV7-2	NA
TGTGCCAGCAGTATAACCCGGGACAGGGTTGGCAATGAGCAGTTCTTC	CASSITRDRVGNEQFF	TRBJ2-1	few	TRBV6-2/TRBV6-3	TRBD1
TGTGCCAGCAGTGAGGTAGCGGGAGGGCCGGATACGCAGTATTTT	CASSEVAGGPDTQYF	TRBJ2-3	many	TRBV6-4	TRBD2
TGTGCCACCAGTGATTCAAGGGACAGGGAGGAAAAACTGTTTTTT	CATSDSRDREEKLFF	TRBJ1-4	once	TRBV24-1	TRBD1
TGTGCCATCAGTGACCGAGACGGTCCCAACTCCTACGAGCAGTACTTC	CAISDRDGPNSYEQYF	TRBJ2-7	few	TRBV10-3	NA
TGTGCTCCCAGGGGGAGGATCTCTGGGGCCAACGTCCTGACTTTC	CAPRGRISGANVLTF	TRBJ2-6	NA	TRBV21-1	NA
TGTGCCAGCAGCTTACTTCCGGGCAAACAAGAGACCCAGTACTTC	CASSLLPGKQETQYF	TRBJ2-5	NA	TRBV7-8	NA
TGTGCTAGTGGTTTGGGGCAAGAGACCCAGTACTTC	CASGLGQETQYF	TRBJ2-5	many	TRBV12-5	NA
TGCAGCGTTACCGGGACTAGCGGGGGGGCCTACAATGAGCAGTTCTTC	CSVTGTSGGAYNEQFF	TRBJ2-1	NA	TRBV29-1	TRBD2
TGTGCCAGCAGTTCAGTGGGGGGAGAGGGAGATACGCAGTATTTT	CASSSVGGEGDTQYF	TRBJ2-3	many	TRBV12-3/TRBV12-4	NA
TGTGCCAGCAGTATTGGGACAGGGGCTGGCGAGCAGTACTTC	CASSIGTGAGEQYF	TRBJ2-7	few	TRBV27	TRBD1
TGCAGCGTTAAGTGGACTAGCGGGAGAGCCTATGAGCAGTTCTTC	CSVKWTSGRAYEQFF	TRBJ2-1	many	TRBV29-1	TRBD2
TGTGCCAGCAGCCCCAAGTCCTTCTCCTACGAGCAGTACTTC	CASSPKSFSYEQYF	TRBJ2-7	few	TRBV7-6	NA
TGTGCCAGCAGCATCCTCTCAGATACGCAGTATTTT	CASSILSDTQYF	TRBJ2-3	many	TRBV7-9	NA
TGTGCCACCAGCAGGAGGGCCGGGACAGGTTCCTACGAGCAGTACTTC	CATSRRAGTGSYEQYF	TRBJ2-7	NA	TRBV15	TRBD1
TGTGCCAGTAGTATCGAGGCTAGCGGGGGGCGGGAGACCCAGTACTTC	CASSIEASGGRETQYF	TRBJ2-5	NA	TRBV19	TRBD2
TGTGCCAGCAGTAACCAACTAGCGGAGGGTTCTATATACAATGAGCAGTTCTTC	CASSNQLAEGSIYNEQFF	TRBJ2-1	NA	TRBV28	TRBD2
TGTGCCAGCAGTTTAGACTGGGGTGCTAGGGACTACGAGCAGTACTTC	CASSLDWGARDYEQYF	TRBJ2-7	NA	TRBV27	NA
TGTGCCAGTACTAAACTAGCTTTCTACAATGAGCAGTTCTTC	CASTKLAFYNEQFF	TRBJ2-1	NA	TRBV6-2/TRBV6-3	NA
TGCAGTGCTAGAGCCTGGTTAGCGGGGGTTACAGATACGCAGTATTTT	CSARAWLAGVTDTQYF	TRBJ2-3	NA	TRBV20-1	TRBD2
TGCAGCGTTGAAAAGCGTGGTCGGGTGGATGAGCAGTTCTTC	CSVEKRGRVDEQFF	TRBJ2-1	many	TRBV29-1	NA
TGTGCCAGCAATACCCAGGACGGATTCTACGAGCAGTACTTC	CASNTQDGFYEQYF	TRBJ2-7	NA	TRBV6-1	NA
TGTGCCAGCAGTGACTGGGACTATGGCTACACCTTC	CASSDWDYGYTF	TRBJ1-2	NA	TRBV25-1	NA
TGTGCCAGCAGTTACGGACTAGCGGGGAACTTAGATGAGCAGTTCTTC	CASSYGLAGNLDEQFF	TRBJ2-1	once	TRBV6-5	TRBD2
TGTGCCAGCAGGGTATACGGGGGGGATGAAAAACTGTTTTTT	CASRVYGGDEKLFF	TRBJ1-4	few	TRBV7-2	NA
TGTGCCAGCAGCTTAGGAGGGACAGGGTATGGCACTGAAGCTTTCTTT	CASSLGGTGYGTEAFF	TRBJ1-1	many	TRBV7-9	TRBD1
TGTGCCAGCAGCTTTGGCCAGCGGGGAAACCAAGAGACCCAGTACTTC	CASSFGQRGNQETQYF	TRBJ2-5	NA	TRBV7-9	TRBD2
TGTGCCAGCAGCCACGGACTGTTCACTGAAGCTTTCTTT	CASSHGLFTEAFF	TRBJ1-1	NA	TRBV14	NA
TGCAGTGCTAGAGACCCGGGATCCCTAGGGTCAGACACCGGGGAGCTGTTTTTT	CSARDPGSLGSDTGELFF	TRBJ2-2	many	TRBV20-1	NA
TGTGCCAGCAGCTTACGGACAGCCAAAGAGACCCAGTACTTC	CASSLRTAKETQYF	TRBJ2-5	few	TRBV13	NA
TGTGCCAGCAGCGCCGCCGGGACGGCGGGAAAGCCAACCCTCCACTTT	CASSAAGTAGKPTLHF	TRBJ1-6	NA	TRBV7-9	NA
TGCGCCAGCAGCCAAGGGGGGGTGAGCGGGAGCTCCTACAATGAGCAGTTCTTC	CASSQGGVSGSSYNEQFF	TRBJ2-1	many	TRBV4-3	TRBD2
TGTGCCAGCAGCCAACCGGGACTAGACTACGAGCAGTACTTC	CASSQPGLDYEQYF	TRBJ2-7	few	TRBV7-2	TRBD2
TGCAGCGTCGACAGCCTCTATGGCTACACCTTC	CSVDSLYGYTF	TRBJ1-2	many	TRBV29-1	NA
TGTGCCAGTAGTATAGATTATAGCCTAGCGGGACCGAACACCGGGGAGCTGTTTTTT	CASSIDYSLAGPNTGELFF	TRBJ2-2	few	TRBV19	TRBD2
TGTGCCAGCAGCCAATGGACCGGGGGACAAGCAGAGACCCAGTACTTC	CASSQWTGGQAETQYF	TRBJ2-5	NA	TRBV4-2	NA
TGCAGTGCTAGGTTGTTGTGGGACAGGAACACTGAAGCTTTCTTT	CSARLLWDRNTEAFF	TRBJ1-1	few	TRBV20-1	TRBD1
TGTGCCAGCAGTGGACAGGGTGAAGAGACCCAGTACTTC	CASSGQGEETQYF	TRBJ2-5	many	TRBV2	TRBD1
TGTGCCAGCAGTTTAGCGGGAGGAGGGAGCGAGCAGTACTTC	CASSLAGGGSEQYF	TRBJ2-7	few	TRBV27	TRBD2
TGTGCCAGCAGCTTAGCGGTTAGACTCCGGGACAGGGGCGACGAGCAGTACTTC	CASSLAVRLRDRGDEQYF	TRBJ2-7	NA	TRBV11-1	TRBD1
TGTGCCAGCAGCGTAGCCGGGACAACGTACCAAGAGACCCAGTACTTC	CASSVAGTTYQETQYF	TRBJ2-5	NA	TRBV9	NA
TGTGCCAGCAGCTTCACGACTAGCGGGGGGCTTTACAATGAGCAGTTCTTC	CASSFTTSGGLYNEQFF	TRBJ2-1	few	TRBV11-2	TRBD2
TGCGCCAGCAGCCACCCCCAAGCGGGAGTGACCGGGGAGCTGTTTTTT	CASSHPQAGVTGELFF	TRBJ2-2	many	TRBV4-3	TRBD2